These T cell receptor beta chains were read from a single sample in a study of T-cell reconstitution after alpha-beta-depleted transplantation in children. One entry per CDR3 protein, called by TCRdb with MiXCR from the PCR reads. The sample has some 600,000 distinct CDR3 sequences; roughly 13% are singletons. Sequencing used PBMCs, mostly from graft donor cells, obtained 360 days after TCRalphabeta/CD19-depleted stem cell transplant. The receptors stem from a male patient between 5 and 17 years old who had a stem cell transplant for acute myeloid leukemia, so the T cells may come from the graft donor. Both conserved end residues are part of each CDR3. A D gene is named only where the DNA matches it firmly. Rows give clone size only sometimes, using once, few, many, or a class for an expanded clone.

CDR3 length	V gene	D gene	clone size	J gene	CDR3 DNA	CDR3 protein
15	TRBV24-1	TRBD1	-	TRBJ2-1	TGTGCCACCAGTGATCCGGACAGGGGAGGCAATGAGCAGTTCTTC	CATSDPDRGGNEQFF
14	TRBV5-1	-	few	TRBJ2-7	TGCGCCAGCAGCTTGGCCGCGGTAGCTGGCGAGCAGTACTTC	CASSLAAVAGEQYF
18	TRBV28	TRBD1	many	TRBJ2-2	TGTGCCAGCAGTCCACGCAGACAGGGGGCATTTATAGACGGGGAGCTGTTTTTT	CASSPRRQGAFIDGELFF
14	TRBV19	TRBD1	few	TRBJ2-7	TGTGCCAGTAGTATCGGGGACAGGCCCTACGAGCAGTACTTC	CASSIGDRPYEQYF
16	TRBV5-6	TRBD2	few	TRBJ2-1	TGTGCCAGCAGCTTCACTCTTCTAGCGGGAGGCGATGAGCAGTTCTTC	CASSFTLLAGGDEQFF
16	TRBV5-1	TRBD1	-	TRBJ1-4	TGCGCCAGCAGCTTGTGGGACGGACAGGGAAATGAAAAACTGTTTTTT	CASSLWDGQGNEKLFF
13	TRBV23-1	-	-	TRBJ2-5	TGCGCGAAGCCCGGGGCTTTTGGGGAGACCCAGTACTTC	CAKPGAFGETQYF
12	TRBV20-1	-	few	TRBJ2-1	TGCAGTGCTAGACTAGCAGGCAATGAGCAGTTCTTC	CSARLAGNEQFF
17	TRBV15	-	-	TRBJ2-7	TGTGCCACCAGCAGAGCCCTTTTGATTGATTTTGACTACGAGCAGTACTTC	CATSRALLIDFDYEQYF
15	TRBV28	TRBD2	many	TRBJ2-7	TGTGCCAGCAGATATTCTAGCGGGAGCTCCTACGAGCAGTACTTC	CASRYSSGSSYEQYF
15	TRBV18	TRBD1	-	TRBJ1-2	TGTGCCAGCTCAGCGGACAGGGGAAACAACTATGGCTACACCTTC	CASSADRGNNYGYTF
14	TRBV20-1	-	-	TRBJ1-2	TGCAGTGCTAGAGTGTACCGTGCCAACTATGGCTACACCTTC	CSARVYRANYGYTF
17	TRBV5-1	-	-	TRBJ2-3	TGCGCCAGCAGCTCCGGGACCTTCCCGTCGGGCACAGATACGCAGTATTTT	CASSSGTFPSGTDTQYF
12	TRBV15	-	few	TRBJ2-5	TGTGCCACCAGGGAGACCCAAGAGACCCAGTACTTC	CATRETQETQYF
13	TRBV28	TRBD2	-	TRBJ2-7	TGTGCCAGCACCGGGCTAGCGGCCTCCGAGCAGTACTTC	CASTGLAASEQYF
13	TRBV20-1	-	few	TRBJ2-3	TGCAGTGCTAGACCCGACCACTACCACGAGCAGTATTTT	CSARPDHYHEQYF
16	TRBV4-3	-	few	TRBJ2-6	TGCGCCAGCAGCCAAGATTTCGGCTCTGGGGCCAACGTCCTGACTTTC	CASSQDFGSGANVLTF
17	TRBV12-3/TRBV12-4	TRBD1	-	TRBJ1-2	TGTGCCAGCAGTTTTCTGGTACCGGGACAGGGAAACTATGGCTACACCTTC	CASSFLVPGQGNYGYTF
13	TRBV27	-	-	TRBJ2-3	TGTGCCAGCAGTTCCAGCTTGGGCCTTACGCAGTATTTT	CASSSSLGLTQYF
15	TRBV4-3	-	many	TRBJ2-1	TGCGCCAGCAGCCAATTAGGCGTCACATTGAATGAGCAGTTCTTC	CASSQLGVTLNEQFF
14	TRBV20-1	TRBD1	few	TRBJ2-2	TGCAGTGCTAGTGGGGACAGGGGCCCCGGGGAGCTGTTTTTT	CSASGDRGPGELFF
13	TRBV29-1	-	many	TRBJ2-1	TGCAGCGTCAGAAGAGGCGGGATGAGTCTGGAGTTCTTC	CSVRRGGMSLEFF
13	TRBV6-2/TRBV6-3	-	few	TRBJ1-1	TGTGCCAGCAGTTACTCGCGGGCGGCTGAAGCTTTCTTT	CASSYSRAAEAFF
17	TRBV7-9	-	-	TRBJ2-2	TGTGCCAGCAGCTTAATCCCCGGGGGCCAGAACACCGGGGAGCTGTTTTTT	CASSLIPGGQNTGELFF
15	TRBV20-1	-	-	TRBJ2-1	TGCAGTGCTAGTAGGGGGGCTGTTTCCTACAATGAGCAGTTCTTC	CSASRGAVSYNEQFF
14	TRBV5-1	-	few	TRBJ2-3	TGCGCCAGCAGCAGTGCTAGAAATTCAGATACGCAGTATTTT	CASSSARNSDTQYF
13	TRBV20-1	-	many	TRBJ2-7	TGCAGTGCTAATCAGGGGTGGTCCTACGAGCAGTACTTC	CSANQGWSYEQYF
13	TRBV6-5	-	-	TRBJ2-7	TGTGCCAGCAGGGCGCGGCAGACCTACGAGCAGTACTTC	CASRARQTYEQYF
14	TRBV6-1	-	few	TRBJ1-2	TGTGCCAGCAGATCGGACAGAAGCTTCTATGGCTACACCTTC	CASRSDRSFYGYTF